The clone carrying this TCR beta chain was seen once. Antigen unknown. Clones were read by immunoSEQ multiplex PCR, and TCRdb kept only the in-frame ones, dropping some. This table has about 160,000 clones, about 88% appearing once. Per the germline V gene, CDR1 is MNHEY and CDR2 is SVGAGI. V lost 6 bases and J 3 bases, leaving 15 bases between the germline ends. The CDR3 is made up of 15 amino acids. The data were taken from a study of T cell responses to AZD1222 COVID-19 vaccine. Study-level points and caveats: Seropositive status at baseline applied to only a handful of AZD1222 recipients. Repertoire sampling occurred only after the peak T cell response. Close to half of spike-specific TCRs reportedly recognize unmutated variant regions.

The input for sequencing was peripheral blood, taken on day 0 of AZD1222 vaccination. V usage is TRBV6-5 and J usage is TRBJ1-5; D perhaps matches TRBD1 (5 bases). This sequence originates from an adult in good health. Written as DNA, the CDR3 is TGTGCCAGCAGCGAGGGGCAGACAGACAATCAGCCCCAGCATTTT. Translation: CASSEGQTDNQPQHF.